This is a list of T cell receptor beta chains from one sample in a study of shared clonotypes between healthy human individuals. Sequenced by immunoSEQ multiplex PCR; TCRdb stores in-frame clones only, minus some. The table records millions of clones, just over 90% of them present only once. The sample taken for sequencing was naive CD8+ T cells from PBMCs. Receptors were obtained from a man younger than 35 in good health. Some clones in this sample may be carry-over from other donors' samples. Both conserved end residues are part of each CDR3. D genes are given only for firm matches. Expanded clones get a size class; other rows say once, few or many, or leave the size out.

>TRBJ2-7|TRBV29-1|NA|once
TGCAGCGTTGACGACGAGGGCTCCTACGAGCAGTACTTC
CSVDDEGSYEQYF
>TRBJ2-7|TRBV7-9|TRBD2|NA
TGTGCCAGCAGCCGATCTAGCGGGAGGTTCCACGAGCAGTACTTC
CASSRSSGRFHEQYF
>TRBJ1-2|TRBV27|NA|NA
TGTGCCAGCCGCCCGGGGGGGGGTCACCCGGTCTATGGCTACGCCTTC
CASRPGGGHPVYGYAF
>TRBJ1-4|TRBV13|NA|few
TGTGCCAGCAGCTTCGGTAGGGCAGGGGAAAAACTGTTTTTT
CASSFGRAGEKLFF
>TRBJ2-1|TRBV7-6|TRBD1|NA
TGTGCCAGCAGCCCCAAGGGACAGGGGAACTACAATGAGCAGTTCTTC
CASSPKGQGNYNEQFF
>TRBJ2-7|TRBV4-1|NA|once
TGCGCCAGCAGCCAAGATCGGGGGAGCGGCTACGAGCAGTACTTC
CASSQDRGSGYEQYF
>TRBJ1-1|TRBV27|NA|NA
TGTGCCAGCAGTTTTGCGGGTGGCGTGGGAACTGAAGCTTTCTTT
CASSFAGGVGTEAFF
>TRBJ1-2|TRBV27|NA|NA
TGTGCCAGCAGTTTATCATTCCGTCATGGCTACACCTTC
CASSLSFRHGYTF
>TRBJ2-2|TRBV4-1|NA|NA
TGCGCCAGCAGCATGATCACCGGGGAGCTGTTTTTT
CASSMITGELFF
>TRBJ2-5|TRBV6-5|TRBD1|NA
TGTGCCAGCAGTGCATGGACAGGCGAGGAGCAGTACTTC
CASSAWTGEEQYF
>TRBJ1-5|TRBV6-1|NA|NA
TGTGCCAGCAGAGAAATACCGGGCCGCCTAAATCAGCCCCAGCATTTT
CASREIPGRLNQPQHF
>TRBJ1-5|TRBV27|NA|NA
TGTGCCAGCGGATTAGGGGATAGCAATCAGCCCCAGCATTTT
CASGLGDSNQPQHF
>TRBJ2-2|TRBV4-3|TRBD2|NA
TGCGCCAGCAGGCGGGAGACGGGCGGGGAGCTGTTTTTT
CASRRETGGELFF
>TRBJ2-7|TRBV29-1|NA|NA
TGCAGCGGGGCTATAAATTCCTACGAGCAGTACTTC
CSGAINSYEQYF
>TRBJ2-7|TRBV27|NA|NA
TGTGCCAGCAGTCCTCTTCCGGGGCCAACCTACGAGCAGTACTTC
CASSPLPGPTYEQYF
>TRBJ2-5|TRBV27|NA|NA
TGTGCCAGCAGCCCTCTGGCGGCAGCAGAGACCCAGTACTTC
CASSPLAAAETQYF
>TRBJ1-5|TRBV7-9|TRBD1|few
TGTGCCAGCAGCGGCGGGACAGTGCGCTTTGATAGGGCCCAGCATTTT
CASSGGTVRFDRAQHF
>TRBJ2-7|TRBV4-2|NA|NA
TGTGCCAGCAGCCCGTCAATATGGTCCAGCCCCTACGAGCAGTACTTC
CASSPSIWSSPYEQYF
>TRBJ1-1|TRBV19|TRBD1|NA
TGTGCCAGTAGTCTCCACAGGGGCACTGAAGCTTTCTTT
CASSLHRGTEAFF
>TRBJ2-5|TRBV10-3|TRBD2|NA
TGTGCCATCAGTGAGTCAACTAGCGGGAGTCTTGGGGAGACCCAGTACTTC
CAISESTSGSLGETQYF
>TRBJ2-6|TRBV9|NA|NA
TGTGCCAGCAGCCCCGGACCCTCTGGGGCCAACGTCCTGACTTTC
CASSPGPSGANVLTF
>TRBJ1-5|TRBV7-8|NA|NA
TGTGCCAGCGGCTTACAATATAGCAATCAGCCCCAGCATTTT
CASGLQYSNQPQHF
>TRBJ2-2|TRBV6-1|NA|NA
TGTGCCAGCACCCTCGAGGCCAGGATGACCGGGGAGCTGTTTTTT
CASTLEARMTGELFF
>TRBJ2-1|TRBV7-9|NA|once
TGTGCCAGCAGCTTAATCACATCCAATGAGCAGTTCTTC
CASSLITSNEQFF
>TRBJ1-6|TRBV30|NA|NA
TGTGCCTGGAGCTACGGAATGGATAATTCACCCCTCCACTTT
CAWSYGMDNSPLHF
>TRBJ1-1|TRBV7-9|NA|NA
TGTGCCAGCATAGGCCGAGAGAACACTGAAGCTTTCTTT
CASIGRENTEAFF
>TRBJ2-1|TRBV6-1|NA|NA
TGTGCCAGCAGTGACTGGGTTGACAATGAGCAGTTCTTC
CASSDWVDNEQFF
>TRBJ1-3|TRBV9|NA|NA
TGTGCCAGCAGCGGCGGGGAGCTCTCTGGAAACACCATATATTTT
CASSGGELSGNTIYF
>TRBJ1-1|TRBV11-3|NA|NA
TGTGCCAGCAGCTTGGGGACTCGCGGGTGGAACACTGAAGCTTTCTTT
CASSLGTRGWNTEAFF
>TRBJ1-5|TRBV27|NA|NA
TGTGCCAGCAGCCCGGTCATAGGAAGCAATCAGCCCCAGCATTTT
CASSPVIGSNQPQHF
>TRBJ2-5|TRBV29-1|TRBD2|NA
TGCAGCGTTCGACCGGGACTAGGGTTTTTGGAGACCCAGTACTTC
CSVRPGLGFLETQYF
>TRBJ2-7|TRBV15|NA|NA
TGTGCCACCAGCCTCGCCGCTAGCGTAACCTACGAGCAGTACTTC
CATSLAASVTYEQYF
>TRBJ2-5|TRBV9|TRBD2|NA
TGTGCCAGCAGCGTAACTAGCGGGAGTAAAGAGACCCAGTACTTC
CASSVTSGSKETQYF
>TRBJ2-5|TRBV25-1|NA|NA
TGTGCCAGCAGTGAATCCGGACAGGGAGGGAAGCAGACCCAGTACTTC
CASSESGQGGKQTQYF
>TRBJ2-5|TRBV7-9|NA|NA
TGTGCCAGCAGCTTTACGGTGTTCCAAGAGACCCAGTACTTC
CASSFTVFQETQYF
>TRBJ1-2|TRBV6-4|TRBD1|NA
TGTGCCAGCAGTGACCCTAAGGGACAGGGGGCTAGAGACGGCTACACCTTC
CASSDPKGQGARDGYTF
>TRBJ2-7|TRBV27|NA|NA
TGTGCCAGCAGAAAGAGGGGGATTCCCTACGAGCAGTACTTC
CASRKRGIPYEQYF
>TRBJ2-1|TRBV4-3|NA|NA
TGCGCCAGCAGCCAAAACCCGGGCAATGAGCAGTTCTTC
CASSQNPGNEQFF
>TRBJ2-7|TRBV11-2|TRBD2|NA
TGTGCCAGCAGCTTAGCAGGACTAGACTACGAGCAGTACTTC
CASSLAGLDYEQYF
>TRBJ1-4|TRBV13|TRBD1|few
TGTGCCAGCAGTTTTACCGGGACAGGGGGAAAACTGTTTTTT
CASSFTGTGGKLFF
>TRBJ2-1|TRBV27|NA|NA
TGTGCCAGCAGTACCCAGGGTCCCTACAATGAGCAGTTCTTC
CASSTQGPYNEQFF
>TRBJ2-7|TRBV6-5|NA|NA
TGTGCCAGCAGTTTCAGGACCGATTACTACGAGCAGTACTTC
CASSFRTDYYEQYF
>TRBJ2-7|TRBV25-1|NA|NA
TGTGCCAGCAGTGAAAGGGGGAGGGACAGGCCGTACGAGCAGTACTTC
CASSERGRDRPYEQYF
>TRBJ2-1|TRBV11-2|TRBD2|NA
TGTGCCAGCAGCGGACTCGATCTAGCGGAATACTACAATGAGCAGTTCTTC
CASSGLDLAEYYNEQFF
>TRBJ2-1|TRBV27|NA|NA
TGTGCCAGCAGACCAGGCGGGACTCCCCTTTACAATGAGCAGTTCTTC
CASRPGGTPLYNEQFF
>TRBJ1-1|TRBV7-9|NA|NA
TGTGCCAGCAGCTTAGGAGCAGCCCCCACTGAAGCTTTCTTT
CASSLGAAPTEAFF
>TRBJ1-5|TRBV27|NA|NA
TGTGCCAGCAACTCAGTGGGGGAGAGCAATCAGCCCCAGCATTTT
CASNSVGESNQPQHF
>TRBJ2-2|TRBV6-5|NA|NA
TGTGCCAGCAGTTACAGGGGCAACACCGGGGAGCTGTTTTTT
CASSYRGNTGELFF